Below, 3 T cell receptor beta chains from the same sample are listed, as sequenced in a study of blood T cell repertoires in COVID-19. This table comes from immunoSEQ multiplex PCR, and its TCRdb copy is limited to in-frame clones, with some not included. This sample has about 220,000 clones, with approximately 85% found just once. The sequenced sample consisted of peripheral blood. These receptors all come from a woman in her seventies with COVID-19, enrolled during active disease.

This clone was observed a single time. The CDR3 sequence is CASSLATRTDTQYF. CDR3 nucleotides: TGTGCCAGCAGCTTAGCGACTAGGACAGATACGCAGTATTTT. V and J are TRBV7-2 and TRBJ2-3, with D perhaps TRBD2 (6 bases). CDR1 SGHTA and CDR2 FQGNSA come from the germline V gene. V gave up 0 bases and J gave up 3 bases, with 7 bases separating them. CDR3 length: 14 residues.

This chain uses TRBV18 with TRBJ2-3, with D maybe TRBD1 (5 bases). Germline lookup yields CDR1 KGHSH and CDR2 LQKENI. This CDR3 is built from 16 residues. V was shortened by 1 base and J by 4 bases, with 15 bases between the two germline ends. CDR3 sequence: CASSPRGRAQADTQYF. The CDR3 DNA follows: TGTGCCAGCTCACCACGGGGCAGGGCGCAGGCAGATACGCAGTATTTT.

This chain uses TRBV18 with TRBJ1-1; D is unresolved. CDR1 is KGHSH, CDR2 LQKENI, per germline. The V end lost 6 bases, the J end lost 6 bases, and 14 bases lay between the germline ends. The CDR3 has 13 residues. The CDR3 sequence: CASSPTVASEAFF. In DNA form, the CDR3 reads TGTGCCAGCTCCCCAACCGTGGCCTCTGAAGCTTTCTTT.